The 10 T cell receptor beta chains listed next were all sequenced from one sample in a study of response to subunit inactivated influenza vaccine. TCRdb itself ran the RT-PCR reads through MiXCR, one entry per CDR3 protein. The sample holds hundreds of thousands of distinct CDR3 sequences; 13% to 15% are singletons and the top ten take roughly 7.6%. The material sequenced was PBMCs from blood, taken around two weeks before vaccination. Receptors originate from a man aged 50-59 years who received an inactivated influenza vaccine.

This clonotype was counted only a few times. This rearrangement joins TRBV5-5 to TRBJ2-2; 7 bases align to TRBD1. V shed 2 bases and J 3 bases; nucleotides not matched to a gene: 4. The germline gives CDR1 SGHKS, CDR2 YYEKEE (reference sequence). The CDR3 spans 15 residues. CDR3 bases: TGTGCCAGCAGCTTTCTTGACAGGGACACCGGGGAGCTGTTTTTT. Its protein is CASSFLDRDTGELFF.

The genes are TRBV5-1 and TRBJ1-1; no clear D gene. The CDR3 has 18 amino acids. With 3 bases removed from V and 1 base from J, the gap between germline ends came to 22 bases. CDR1 is SGHRS, CDR2 YFSETQ, per germline. The CDR3 spells CASSSPKIPTTKNTEAFF. The CDR3 nucleotides read TGCGCCAGCAGCTCACCGAAGATCCCAACAACAAAGAACACTGAAGCTTTCTTT. Full variable domain (outside the CDR3, taken from reference TRBV5-1 and TRBJ1-1): KAGVTQTPRYLIKTRGQQVTLSCSPISGHRSVSWYQQTPGQGLQFLFEYFSETQRNKGNFPGRFSGRQFSNSRSEMNVSTLELGDSALYLCASSSPKIPTTKNTEAFFGQGTRLTVV.

This clonotype was counted many times. This rearrangement joins TRBV3-1 to TRBJ2-7; 7 bases match TRBD2. The V and J ends lost 0 bases and 2 bases, in that order; junction bases with no gene match: 7. In germline, CDR1 is LGHDT, CDR2 YNNKEL (reference sequence). The CDR3 totals 16 residues. This chain's CDR3 is CASSQETGRLTYEQYF. As DNA, the CDR3 is TGTGCCAGCAGCCAAGAAACCGGGAGGTTGACCTACGAGCAGTACTTC.

This clonotype occurred many times. The chain joins TRBV20-1 to TRBJ2-1; 11 positions agree with TRBD2. The CDR3 extends over 14 amino acids. Per germline, CDR1 DFQATT and CDR2 SNEGSKA (reference sequence). The CDR3 sequence is CRAKTSGATNEQFF. For the CDR3, the DNA is TGCAGAGCAAAGACTAGCGGGGCGACGAATGAGCAGTTCTTC.

The gene calls are TRBV20-1 and TRBJ2-5; the D is unclear. The V gene's germline CDR1 is DFQATT and CDR2 SNEGSKA (reference sequence). The CDR3 consists of 10 residues. In DNA form, the CDR3 reads TGCAGCGCCTGGTTCGAGACCCAGTACTTC. Residues: CSAWFETQYF.

V gene TRBV4-2 combines with J gene TRBJ2-5; perhaps TRBD2 as D (6 bases). The CDR3 totals 17 residues. Germline CDR1 LGHNA, CDR2 YNFKEQ. Trimming stripped 0 bases from V and 4 bases from J, with 18 bases between. This chain's CDR3 is CASSQEVAAGFGETQYF. The DNA of the CDR3 is TGTGCCAGCAGCCAAGAAGTTGCGGCGGGGTTCGGAGAGACCCAGTACTTC.

This clonotype has a handful of counts. The chain employs TRBV20-1 and TRBJ2-2; weak D call: TRBD2 (5 bases). CDR1 and CDR2 (germline): DFQATT, SNEGSKA (reference sequence). Between the trimmed V and J ends, which lost 6 bases and 0 bases, there was a span of 20 bases. The CDR3 has 17 residues. In DNA, the CDR3 is TGCAGTGCGGAGGCGGTTAGGGATTCCCCGAACACCGGGGAGCTGTTTTTT. This encodes CSAEAVRDSPNTGELFF.

V usage is TRBV12-3 or TRBV12-4 and J usage is TRBJ2-1, with 9 nucleotides matching TRBD1. V dropped 8 bases and J dropped 8; count of bases not matched to a gene: 13. This CDR3 region has 15 residues. DNA for the CDR3: TGTGCCAGCGCCCACAGGGGGCGCGCGTTCGATGAGCAGTTCTTC. Translating it yields CASAHRGRAFDEQFF.

The DNA of the CDR3 is TGTGCCAGCAGTTTTTCTGAGACAGGGGTAAATTCACCCCTCCACTTT. Translated: CASSFSETGVNSPLHF. The V and J genes are TRBV6-5 and TRBJ1-6; 8 nucleotides agree with TRBD1. The V segment lost 4 bases and the J segment 7 bases; nucleotides outside the gene matches: 9. There are 16 residues in the CDR3. Per germline, CDR1 MNHEY and CDR2 SVGAGI.

This clonotype was seen only a few times. V usage is TRBV10-3 and J usage is TRBJ2-2, with 10 positions matching TRBD1. There are 18 residues in the CDR3. Germline loops: CDR1 ENHRY, CDR2 SYGVKD. Unmatched junction bases numbered 10, after V lost 4 bases and J lost 2 bases. CDR3 sequence reads: CAISGDRDRGFNTGELFF. The CDR3, as DNA: TGTGCCATCAGTGGAGACCGGGACAGGGGATTCAACACCGGGGAGCTGTTTTTT.